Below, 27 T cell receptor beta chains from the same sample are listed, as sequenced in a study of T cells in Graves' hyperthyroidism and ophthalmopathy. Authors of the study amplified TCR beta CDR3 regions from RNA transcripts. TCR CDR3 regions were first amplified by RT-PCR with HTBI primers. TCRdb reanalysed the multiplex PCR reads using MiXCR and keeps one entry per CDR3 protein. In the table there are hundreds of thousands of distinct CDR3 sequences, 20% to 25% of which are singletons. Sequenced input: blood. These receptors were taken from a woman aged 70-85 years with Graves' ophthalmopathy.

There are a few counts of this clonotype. The CDR3 loop reads CASGQPGGNYGYTF. The CDR3 DNA reads as TGTGCTAGTGGCCAACCAGGGGGTAACTATGGCTACACCTTC. This chain joins TRBV12-5 and TRBJ1-2; TRBD1 matches at 7 bases. CDR1 and CDR2 from the germline V gene are LGHNT and FRNRAP. J gave up 1 base and V 6 bases, and 5 bases lay outside the gene matches. The CDR3 length is 14 residues. The whole variable domain, filled in from reference TRBV12-5 and TRBJ1-2, reads DARVTQTPRHKVTEMGQEVTMRCQPILGHNTVFWYRQTMMQGLELLAYFRNRAPLDDSGMPKDRFSAEMPDATLATLKIQPSEPRDSAVYFCASGQPGGNYGYTFGSGTRLTVV.

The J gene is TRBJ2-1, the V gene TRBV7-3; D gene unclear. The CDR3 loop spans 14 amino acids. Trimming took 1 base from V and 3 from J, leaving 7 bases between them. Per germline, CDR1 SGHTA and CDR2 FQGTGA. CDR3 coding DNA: TGTGCCAGCAGCTTAAGCGCTAGCTACAATGAGCAGTTCTTC. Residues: CASSLSASYNEQFF.

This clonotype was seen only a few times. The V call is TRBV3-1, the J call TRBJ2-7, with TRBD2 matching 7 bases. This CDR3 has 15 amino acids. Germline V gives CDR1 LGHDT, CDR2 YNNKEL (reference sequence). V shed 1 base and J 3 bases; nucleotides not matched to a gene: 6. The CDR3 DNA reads TGTGCCAGCAGCCAAGGTTTAGCGGGCTACTACGAGCAGTACTTC. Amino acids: CASSQGLAGYYEQYF.

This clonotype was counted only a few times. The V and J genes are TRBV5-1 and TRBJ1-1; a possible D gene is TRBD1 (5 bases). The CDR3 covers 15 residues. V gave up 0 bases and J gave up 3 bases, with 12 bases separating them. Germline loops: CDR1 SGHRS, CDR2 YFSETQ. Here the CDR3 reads CASSLDSSGDTEAFF. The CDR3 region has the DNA TGCGCCAGCAGCTTGGACAGTTCGGGGGACACTGAAGCTTTCTTT.

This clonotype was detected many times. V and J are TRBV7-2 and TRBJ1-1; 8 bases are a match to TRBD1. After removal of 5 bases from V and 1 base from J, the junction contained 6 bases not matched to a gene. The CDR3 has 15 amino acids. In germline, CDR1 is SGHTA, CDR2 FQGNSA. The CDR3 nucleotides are TGTGCCAGCAGCCCAGGGGACAGGCGGAACACTGAAGCTTTCTTT. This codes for CASSPGDRRNTEAFF.

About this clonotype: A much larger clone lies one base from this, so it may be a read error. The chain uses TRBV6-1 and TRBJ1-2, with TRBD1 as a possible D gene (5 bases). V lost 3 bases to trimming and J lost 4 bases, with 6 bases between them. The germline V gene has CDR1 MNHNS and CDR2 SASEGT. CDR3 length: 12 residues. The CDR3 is CASSEDIYGYTF. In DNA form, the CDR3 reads TGTGCCAGCAGTGAGGACATCTATGGCTACACCTTC.

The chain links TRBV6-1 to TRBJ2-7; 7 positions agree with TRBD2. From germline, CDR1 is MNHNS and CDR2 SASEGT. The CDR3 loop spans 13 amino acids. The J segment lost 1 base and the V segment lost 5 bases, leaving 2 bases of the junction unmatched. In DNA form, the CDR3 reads TGTGCCAGCAGTAGCGGGGAGTCCTACGAGCAGTACTTC. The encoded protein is CASSSGESYEQYF.

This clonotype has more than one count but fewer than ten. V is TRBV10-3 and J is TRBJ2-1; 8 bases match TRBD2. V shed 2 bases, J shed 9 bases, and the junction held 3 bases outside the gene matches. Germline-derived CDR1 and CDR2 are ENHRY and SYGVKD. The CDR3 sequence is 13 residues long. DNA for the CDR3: TGTGCCATCAGTGAGGTAGCGGGAAGTGAGCAGTTCTTC. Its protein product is CAISEVAGSEQFF.

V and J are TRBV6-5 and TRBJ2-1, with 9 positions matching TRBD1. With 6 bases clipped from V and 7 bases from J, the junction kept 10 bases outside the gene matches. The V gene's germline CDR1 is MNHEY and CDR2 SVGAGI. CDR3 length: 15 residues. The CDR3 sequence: CASSFGQGTGNEQFF. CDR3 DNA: TGTGCCAGCAGCTTCGGACAGGGGACGGGGAATGAGCAGTTCTTC.

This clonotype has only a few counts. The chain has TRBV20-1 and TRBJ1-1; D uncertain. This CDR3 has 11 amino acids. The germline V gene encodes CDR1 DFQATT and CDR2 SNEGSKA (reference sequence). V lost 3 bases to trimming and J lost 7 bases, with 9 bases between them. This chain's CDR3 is CSASHGHEAFF. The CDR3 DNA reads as TGCAGTGCTAGCCACGGTCATGAAGCTTTCTTT.

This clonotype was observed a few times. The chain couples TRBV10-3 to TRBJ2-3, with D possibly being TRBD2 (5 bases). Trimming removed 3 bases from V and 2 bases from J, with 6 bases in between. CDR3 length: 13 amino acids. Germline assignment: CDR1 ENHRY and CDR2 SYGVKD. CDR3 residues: CAISELDTDTQYF. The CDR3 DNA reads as TGTGCCATCAGTGAACTAGACACAGATACGCAGTATTTT.

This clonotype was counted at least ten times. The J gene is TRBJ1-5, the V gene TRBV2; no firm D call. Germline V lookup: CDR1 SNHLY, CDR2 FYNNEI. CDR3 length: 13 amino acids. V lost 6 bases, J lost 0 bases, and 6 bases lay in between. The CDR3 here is CASRKSSNQPQHF. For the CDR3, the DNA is TGTGCCAGCAGAAAGAGTAGCAATCAGCCCCAGCATTTT.

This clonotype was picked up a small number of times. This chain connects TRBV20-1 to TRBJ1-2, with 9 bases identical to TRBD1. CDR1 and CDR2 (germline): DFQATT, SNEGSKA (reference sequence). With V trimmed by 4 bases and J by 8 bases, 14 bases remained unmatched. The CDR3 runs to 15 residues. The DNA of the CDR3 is TGCAGTGCTAATCCCGGACAGGGGCCCCGGCGGGGCTACACCTTC. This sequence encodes CSANPGQGPRRGYTF.

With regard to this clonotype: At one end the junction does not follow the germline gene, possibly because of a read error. The CDR3: CSVERDLNTGAFF. The CDR3 coding sequence is TGCAGCGTTGAGAGAGATTTAAACACTGGAGCTTTCTTT. The V gene is TRBV29-1, the J gene TRBJ1-1; D remains unclear. This CDR3 is built from 13 residues. The germline V gene has CDR1 SQVTM and CDR2 ANQGSEA.

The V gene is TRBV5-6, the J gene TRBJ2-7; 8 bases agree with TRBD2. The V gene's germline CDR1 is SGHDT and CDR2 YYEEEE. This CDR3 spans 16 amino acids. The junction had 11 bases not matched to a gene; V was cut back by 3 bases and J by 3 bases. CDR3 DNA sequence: TGTGCCAGCAGCTCCAAAAAGCGGGAGAGCTTCTACGAGCAGTACTTC. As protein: CASSSKKRESFYEQYF.

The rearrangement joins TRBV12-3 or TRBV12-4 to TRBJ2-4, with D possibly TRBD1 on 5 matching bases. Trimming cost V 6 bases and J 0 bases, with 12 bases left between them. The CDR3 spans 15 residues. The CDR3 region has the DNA TGTGCCAGCAGGGACGGACATCTAGCCAAAAACATTCAGTACTTC. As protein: CASRDGHLAKNIQYF.

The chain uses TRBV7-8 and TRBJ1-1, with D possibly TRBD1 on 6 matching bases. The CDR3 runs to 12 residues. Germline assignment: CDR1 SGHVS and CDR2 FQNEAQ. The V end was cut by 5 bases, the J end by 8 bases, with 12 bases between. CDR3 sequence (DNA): TGTGCCAGCAGCCCGACCGACAGGGAAGCTTTCTTT. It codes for CASSPTDREAFF.

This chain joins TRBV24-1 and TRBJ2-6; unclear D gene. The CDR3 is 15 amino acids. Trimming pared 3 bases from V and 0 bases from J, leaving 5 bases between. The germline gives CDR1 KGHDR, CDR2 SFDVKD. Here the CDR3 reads CATSDPNSGANVLTF. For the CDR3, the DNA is TGTGCCACCAGTGATCCGAACTCTGGGGCCAACGTCCTGACTTTC.

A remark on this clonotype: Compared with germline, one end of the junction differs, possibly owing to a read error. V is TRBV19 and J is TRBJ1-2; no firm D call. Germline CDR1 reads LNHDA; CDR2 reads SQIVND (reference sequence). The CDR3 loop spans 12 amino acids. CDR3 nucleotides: TGTGCCAGTAGTCGGGGTAACTATGGCTGCACCTTC. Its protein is CASSRGNYGCTF.

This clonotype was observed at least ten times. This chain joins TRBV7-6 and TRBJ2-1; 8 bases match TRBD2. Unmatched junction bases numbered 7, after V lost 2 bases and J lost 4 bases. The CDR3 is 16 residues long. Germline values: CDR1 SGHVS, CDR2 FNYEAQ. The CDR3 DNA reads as TGTGCCAGCAGCTTAAAGCCACTAGCGGCATACAATGAGCAGTTCTTC. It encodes CASSLKPLAAYNEQFF. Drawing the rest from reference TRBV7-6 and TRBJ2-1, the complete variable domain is GAGVSQSPRYKVTKRGQDVALRCDPISGHVSLYWYRQALGQGPEFLTYFNYEAQQDKSGLPNDRFSAERPEGSISTLTIQRTEQRDSAMYRCASSLKPLAAYNEQFFGPGTRLTVL.

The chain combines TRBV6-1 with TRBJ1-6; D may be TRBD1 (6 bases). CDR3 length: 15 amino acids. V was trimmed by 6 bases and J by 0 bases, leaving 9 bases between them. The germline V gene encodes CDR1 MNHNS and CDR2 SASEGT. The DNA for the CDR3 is TGTGCCAGCAGACAGGGCCCCTCCTATAATTCACCCCTCCACTTT. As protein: CASRQGPSYNSPLHF.

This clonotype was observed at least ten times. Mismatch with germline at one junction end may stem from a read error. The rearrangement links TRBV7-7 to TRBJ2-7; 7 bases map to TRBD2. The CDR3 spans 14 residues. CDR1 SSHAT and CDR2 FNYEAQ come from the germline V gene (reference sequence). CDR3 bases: TGTGCTAGCAGCTCCGGCCTGACTAGCATCGAGCAGTACTTC. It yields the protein CASSSGLTSIEQYF.

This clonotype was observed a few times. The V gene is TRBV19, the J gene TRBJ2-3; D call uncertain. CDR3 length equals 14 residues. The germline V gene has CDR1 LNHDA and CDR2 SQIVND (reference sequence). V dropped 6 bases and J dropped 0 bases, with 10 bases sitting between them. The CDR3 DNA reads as TGTGCCAGTAGCCATCAATGGAGCACAGATACGCAGTATTTT. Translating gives CASSHQWSTDTQYF. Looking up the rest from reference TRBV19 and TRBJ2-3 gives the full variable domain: DGGITQSPKYLFRKEGQNVTLSCEQNLNHDAMYWYRQDPGQGLRLIYYSQIVNDFQKGDIAEGYSVSREKKESFPLTVTSAQKNPTAFYLCASSHQWSTDTQYFGPGTRLTVL.

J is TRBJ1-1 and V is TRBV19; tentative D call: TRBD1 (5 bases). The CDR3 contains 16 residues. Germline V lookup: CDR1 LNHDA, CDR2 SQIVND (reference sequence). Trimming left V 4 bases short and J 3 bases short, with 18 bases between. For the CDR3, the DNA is TGTGCCAGTAGTACCGTAGGTTCCAGGGCCGACACTGAAGCTTTCTTT. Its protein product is CASSTVGSRADTEAFF.

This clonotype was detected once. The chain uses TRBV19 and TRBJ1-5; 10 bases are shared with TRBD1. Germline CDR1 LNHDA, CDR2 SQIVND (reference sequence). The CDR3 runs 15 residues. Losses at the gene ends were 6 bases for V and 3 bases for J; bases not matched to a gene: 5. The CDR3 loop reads CASREDRGYNQPQHF. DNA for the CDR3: TGTGCCAGTAGAGAGGACAGGGGGTACAATCAGCCCCAGCATTTT.

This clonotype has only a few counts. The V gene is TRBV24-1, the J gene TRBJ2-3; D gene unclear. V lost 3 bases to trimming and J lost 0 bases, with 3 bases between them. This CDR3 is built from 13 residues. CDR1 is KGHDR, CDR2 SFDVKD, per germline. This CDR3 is CATSDKSTDTQYF. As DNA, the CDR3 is TGTGCCACCAGTGATAAGAGCACAGATACGCAGTATTTT.

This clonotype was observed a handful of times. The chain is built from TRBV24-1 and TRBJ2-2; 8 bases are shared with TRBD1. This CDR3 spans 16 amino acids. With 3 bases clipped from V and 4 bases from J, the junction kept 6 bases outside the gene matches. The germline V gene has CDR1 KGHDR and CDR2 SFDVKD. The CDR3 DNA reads TGTGCCACCAGTGATCAACGACAGGGGATCACCGGGGAGCTGTTTTTT. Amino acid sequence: CATSDQRQGITGELFF.